This is a list of T cell receptor beta chains from one sample in a study of cytomegalovirus exposure and HLA in healthy donors. Sequenced by immunoSEQ multiplex PCR; TCRdb stores in-frame clones only, minus some. The table has around 190,000 clones, approximately 86% seen once. Material for sequencing was PBMCs. The receptor set was obtained from a woman in her late teens or twenties in good health and CMV-seronegative. The CDR3 runs from the conserved cysteine through the conserved F or W. Fields, in order: clone size, V gene, CDR3 protein. A row's size may be missing; if present it is once, few, many or a size class.

size: .; V: TRBV2; CDR3: CASSNWGGLDQPQHF
size: .; V: TRBV6-5; CDR3: CASSEGQGNQPQHF
size: .; V: TRBV7-9; CDR3: CASSQIAGVTDTQYF
size: .; V: TRBV5-5; CDR3: CASSFSNNYGYTF
size: .; V: TRBV28; CDR3: CASSRVAGAGEQFF
size: .; V: TRBV28; CDR3: CASSLGGGAEAFF
size: once; V: TRBV7-8; CDR3: CASSFRGSSYNEQFF
size: .; V: TRBV7-8; CDR3: CASSGYRALGTEAFF
size: .; V: TRBV9; CDR3: CASSVGGGSGAYTGELFF
size: .; V: TRBV7-2; CDR3: CASSSFRDAGGQFF
size: .; V: TRBV4-2; CDR3: CASSQGTSGGRETQYF
size: .; V: TRBV5-5; CDR3: CASSSGQINEKLFF
size: .; V: TRBV19; CDR3: CATGLAGGDQYF
size: .; V: TRBV19; CDR3: CASSIGGVGNQPQHF
size: .; V: TRBV7-3; CDR3: CASRQGANTGELFF
size: .; V: TRBV5-5; CDR3: CASSFGPSGGAYEQFF
size: .; V: TRBV7-9; CDR3: CASSVQGGGYNEQFF
size: few; V: TRBV6-6; CDR3: CASQRSGEAFF
size: few; V: TRBV2; CDR3: CASSERLAVSYEQYF
size: .; V: TRBV15; CDR3: CASSADRNTEAFF
size: .; V: TRBV5-1; CDR3: CASSLANYYGYTF
size: .; V: TRBV6-6; CDR3: CASSGGPPYEQYF
size: .; V: TRBV5-1; CDR3: CASRTTGAYEQYF
size: .; V: TRBV5-1; CDR3: CASSLQAGFLARYEQYF
size: once; V: TRBV2; CDR3: CASSEPVAGGLEQYF
size: .; V: TRBV7-9; CDR3: CASSQDSSNQPQHF
size: .; V: TRBV2; CDR3: CASSEQNYEQYF
size: .; V: TRBV5-4; CDR3: CASSSPEADTQYF
size: .; V: TRBV18; CDR3: CATLKGGTYEQYF
size: .; V: TRBV11-2; CDR3: CASSSYRTNTGELFF
size: .; V: TRBV19; CDR3: CASSRGGTGSYEQYF
size: .; V: TRBV18; CDR3: CASQRTVPGYEQYF
size: .; V: TRBV12-5; CDR3: CASGLLGGTGELFF
size: .; V: TRBV5-4; CDR3: CASSWTGLNTGELFF
size: few; V: TRBV2; CDR3: CASSSGRGYEQYF
size: .; V: TRBV7-8; CDR3: CASSLRGATRTEAFF
size: .; V: TRBV7-9; CDR3: CASSLQGARTEAFF
size: once; V: TRBV21-1; CDR3: CASSINRGGNQPQHF
size: .; V: TRBV9; CDR3: CASSVTGTGVYEQYF
size: .; V: TRBV6-6; CDR3: CASSYVQGAAYEQYF
size: .; V: TRBV27; CDR3: CASSLSTGNTGELFF
size: once; V: TRBV6-1; CDR3: CASKINRGTEAFF
size: .; V: TRBV4-1; CDR3: CASSPTGGGPSYEQYF
size: .; V: TRBV11-2; CDR3: CASSAFRGSLLTDTQYF
size: .; V: TRBV27; CDR3: CASSARTVESGELFF
size: .; V: TRBV7-6; CDR3: CASTLNGGGPYNEQFF
size: .; V: TRBV30; CDR3: CAWSTLTGLQTQYF
size: .; V: TRBV6-5; CDR3: CASSYEGHQSYEQYF